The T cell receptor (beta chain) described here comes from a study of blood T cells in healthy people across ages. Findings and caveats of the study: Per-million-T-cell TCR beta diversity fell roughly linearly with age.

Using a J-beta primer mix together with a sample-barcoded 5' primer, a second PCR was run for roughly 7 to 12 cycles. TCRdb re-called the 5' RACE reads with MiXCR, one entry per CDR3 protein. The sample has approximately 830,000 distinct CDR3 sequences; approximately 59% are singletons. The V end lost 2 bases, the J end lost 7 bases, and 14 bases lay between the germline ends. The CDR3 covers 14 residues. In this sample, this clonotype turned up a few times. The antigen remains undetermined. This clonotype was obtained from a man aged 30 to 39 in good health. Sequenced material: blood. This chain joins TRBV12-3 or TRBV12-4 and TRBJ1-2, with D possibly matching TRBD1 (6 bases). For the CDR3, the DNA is TGTGCCAGCAGTTTACGGGACAAGGCTTTTGGCTACACCTTC. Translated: CASSLRDKAFGYTF.